The next 14 T cell receptor beta chains were all read from a single sample in a study of molecular identifiers for immune sequencing clone quantification. TCRdb fed the PCR reads into MiXCR, producing one record per CDR3 protein. The sample lists about 510,000 distinct CDR3 sequences, 20% to 25% occurring once. Sample: naive CD8+ T cells from blood, with Jurkat cell RNA spiked in. Subset reported: FACS-sorted CD8+CD4-CCR7+CD45RA+ naive T cells. These receptors were obtained from a human donor in good health. Some libraries in this study had Jurkat cell RNA spiked in.

Notes on this clonotype: Just one base apart from a much larger clone, this may be a read error. The J gene is TRBJ2-7, the V gene TRBV6-5, with D perhaps matching TRBD2 (7 bases). V was clipped by 0 bases and J by 5 bases, with 20 bases between them. This CDR3 has 17 residues. The V gene's germline CDR1 is MNHEY and CDR2 SVGAGI. Here the CDR3 DNA reads TGTGCCAGCAGTTACTCGGCCCGGGGGGCGCTCATCAACGAGCAGTACTTC. Its translation: CASSYSARGALINEQYF.

This clonotype was recorded many times. V is TRBV5-1 and J is TRBJ1-4, with a tentative D call TRBD1 (6 bases). CDR1 and CDR2 (germline): SGHRS, YFSETQ. The V end lost 0 bases, the J end lost 3 bases, and 9 bases lay between the germline ends. The CDR3 contains 15 residues. For the CDR3, the DNA is TGCGCCAGCAGCTTGGAAGGGGGACCTAATGAAAAACTGTTTTTT. Protein sequence: CASSLEGGPNEKLFF.

On this clonotype itself: A much larger clone differs by one base, so this may be a read error. The chain employs TRBV2 and TRBJ2-3; the D is unclear. CDR1 SNHLY and CDR2 FYNNEI come from the germline V gene. The CDR3 has 13 amino acids. V gave up 6 bases and J gave up 4 bases, with 11 bases separating them. The CDR3 coding sequence is TGTGCCAGCAGAAGCCCCCAGGCAGATACGCAGTATTTT. It is translated as CASRSPQADTQYF.

This clonotype was detected a few times. V gene TRBV4-3 combines with J gene TRBJ2-7, with 7 nucleotides matching TRBD2. Per the germline V gene, CDR1 is LGHNA and CDR2 is YSLEER. The junction had 5 bases not matched to a gene; V was cut back by 1 base and J by 11 bases. This CDR3 spans 12 amino acids. CDR3 in DNA: TGCGCCAGCAGCCAAGTTGGGGGGGTTAAGTACTTC. It encodes CASSQVGGVKYF.

This clonotype was seen repeatedly, ten times or more. V and J are TRBV6-5 and TRBJ1-5; 9 positions agree with TRBD1. From germline, CDR1 is MNHEY and CDR2 SVGAGI. V was pared by 6 bases and J by 1 base, with 7 bases of the junction left unmatched. The CDR3 is 16 residues long. The CDR3 region has the DNA TGTGCCAGCAGGGCTACAGGGGGCAGGAGCAATCAGCCCCAGCATTTT. This codes for CASRATGGRSNQPQHF.

As regards this clonotype: This may come from a read error, since a much larger clone is one base off. The chain joins TRBV20-1 to TRBJ2-7; maybe TRBD1 (6 bases). V was pared by 5 bases and J by 2 bases, with 22 bases between. The germline V gene encodes CDR1 DFQATT and CDR2 SNEGSKA (reference sequence). The CDR3 runs 16 residues. The CDR3 loop reads CSACLLRTAATYEQYF. The CDR3 bases are TGCAGTGCTTGCCTACTTCGGACAGCGGCTACCTACGAGCAGTACTTC.

Regarding this clonotype: Because the CDR3 is missing its conserved closing phenylalanine or tryptophan, this is likely a read error. CDR3: CASSSGQGRVTHEQFL. The CDR3 DNA follows: TGTGCCAGCAGCTCGGGACAGGGGAGGGTTACCCATGAGCAGTTCCTC. The chain joins TRBV11-2 to TRBJ2-1, with 10 positions matching TRBD1. Looked up from germline, CDR1 is SGHAT and CDR2 is FQNNGV. Trimming removed 4 bases from V and 8 bases from J; junction bases left unmatched: 11. The CDR3 loop spans 16 amino acids.

This clonotype was seen a handful of times. A read error may be the cause here, since a much bigger clone is one base away. The genes are TRBV29-1 and TRBJ2-3; the D gene is possibly TRBD1 (5 bases). CDR1 and CDR2 from the germline V gene are SQVTM and ANQGSEA. The CDR3 consists of 15 residues. V dropped 4 bases and J dropped 10 bases, with 24 bases sitting between them. CDR3 in amino acids: CSVATDDIHQGAQYF. CDR3 coding DNA: TGCAGCGTTGCGACAGACGATATCCACCAAGGGGCGCAGTATTTT.

Turning to this clonotype: A much bigger clone sits one base away, suggesting this may be a read error. The chain carries TRBV5-6 and TRBJ2-6; D is undetermined. Trimming took 1 base from V and 0 from J, leaving 5 bases between them. Germline V CDR1 and CDR2: SGHDT, YYEEEE. The CDR3 loop spans 15 amino acids. CDR3 protein: CASSLPSSGANVLTF. The CDR3 nucleotides read TGTGCCAGCAGCTTGCCCAGCTCTGGGGCCAACGTCCTGACTTTC.

This clonotype was seen repeatedly, ten times or more. This chain connects TRBV6-1 to TRBJ1-1; TRBD1 matches at 8 bases. Germline lookup yields CDR1 MNHNS and CDR2 SASEGT. The J segment lost 5 bases and the V segment lost 8 bases, leaving 13 bases of the junction unmatched. The CDR3 runs to 15 residues. CDR3: CASHSRTGWVTEAFF. The CDR3, as DNA: TGTGCCAGCCATAGCCGGACAGGGTGGGTAACTGAAGCTTTCTTT.

This clonotype was counted ten times or more. The J gene is TRBJ2-3, the V gene TRBV2, with unresolved D. V was trimmed by 5 bases and J by 0 bases, leaving 15 bases between them. The CDR3 runs to 16 residues. Germline-derived CDR1 and CDR2 are SNHLY and FYNNEI. The CDR3 DNA follows: TGTGCCAGCAGTACCTCACGGATCCATAGCACAGATACGCAGTATTTT. Amino acid sequence: CASSTSRIHSTDTQYF.

Many counts were recorded for this clonotype. The chain uses TRBV6-5 and TRBJ2-7, with D perhaps being TRBD1 or TRBD2 (5 bases each). There are 15 residues in the CDR3. In germline, CDR1 is MNHEY, CDR2 SVGAGI. Trimming left V 5 bases short and J 2 bases short, with 16 bases between. The CDR3 DNA follows: TGTGCCAGCAGTCCGACCGGGACCGCTACCTACGAGCAGTACTTC. Translated, it gives CASSPTGTATYEQYF.

This clonotype was counted a few times. The chain joins TRBV7-6 to TRBJ2-1; D is unresolved. This CDR3 is 17 amino acids long. The V end lost 5 bases, the J end lost 0 bases, and 17 bases lay between the germline ends. The V gene's germline CDR1 is SGHVS and CDR2 FNYEAQ. CDR3 sequence: CASSPVTGPSSYNEQFF. For the CDR3, the DNA is TGTGCCAGCAGCCCCGTCACGGGTCCCAGCTCCTACAATGAGCAGTTCTTC.

Points on this clonotype: The junction differs from germline at one of its ends, possibly a read error. The CDR3: CASSRLAGGGNGQFF. The DNA of the CDR3 is TGCGCCAGCAGCCGACTAGCGGGAGGGGGGAATGGGCAGTTCTTC. This chain uses TRBV4-1 with TRBJ2-1; 14 nucleotides match TRBD2. CDR3 length: 15 residues. Germline V gene data show CDR1 as MGHRA and CDR2 as YSYEKL.